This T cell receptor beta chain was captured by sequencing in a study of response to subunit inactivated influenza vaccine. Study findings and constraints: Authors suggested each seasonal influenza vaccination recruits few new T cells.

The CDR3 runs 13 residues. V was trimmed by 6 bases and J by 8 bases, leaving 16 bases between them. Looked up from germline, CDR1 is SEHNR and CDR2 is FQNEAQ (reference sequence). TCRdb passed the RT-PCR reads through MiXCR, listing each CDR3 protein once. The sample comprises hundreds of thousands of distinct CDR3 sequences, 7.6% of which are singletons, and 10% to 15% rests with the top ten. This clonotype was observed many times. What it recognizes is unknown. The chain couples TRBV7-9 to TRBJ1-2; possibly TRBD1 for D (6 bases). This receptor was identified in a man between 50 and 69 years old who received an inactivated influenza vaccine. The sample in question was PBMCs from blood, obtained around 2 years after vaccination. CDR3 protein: CASSLGQTSGYTF. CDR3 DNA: TGTGCCAGCAGTCTCGGACAGACCTCGGGCTACACCTTC.